This T cell receptor beta chain was retrieved from a study of yellow fever vaccine responses in identical twins. General study points: Reportedly, the T cell response mounted by twins to vaccine seemed partly convergent, partly personalized.

MiXCR was run by TCRdb on the RT-PCR reads, yielding one entry per CDR3 protein. The sample includes about 13,000 distinct CDR3 sequences, 80% to 90% of them seen just once. The V gene end was trimmed by 7 bases and the J gene end by 4 bases; junction bases not matched to a gene: 10. This CDR3 region has 15 residues. Germline V CDR1 and CDR2: MDHEN, SYDVKM. Note on this clonotype: Its antigen is currently unknown.

This clonotype was obtained from a woman aged 18-30 years who received the yellow fever vaccine. This specimen was T cells from blood (PBMCs), unsorted or a sorted subset (not recorded which), taken before or after yellow fever vaccination (not recorded which). V and J are TRBV28 and TRBJ2-7; 10 bases map to TRBD1. The CDR3 region is CASKTPGQGPYEQYF. Written as DNA, the CDR3 is TGTGCCAGCAAAACGCCGGGACAGGGGCCTTACGAGCAGTACTTC.